This T cell receptor beta chain appears in the sequencing data of a study of Ad26.COV2.S vaccination and SARS-CoV-2 variants. Some clones are missing from TCRdb's copy, which holds only in-frame ones; the method was immunoSEQ multiplex PCR. The sample has about 140,000 clones, approximately 90% seen once; the top ten hold 4% to 6%. The study's findings and limits: Recipients of either vaccine or placebo displayed similar breadth of non-spike TCRs. TCR breadth and depth estimates may have understated total T cell responses.

The CDR3 consists of 16 residues. V shed 2 bases, J shed 9 bases, and the junction held 12 bases outside the gene matches. CDR1 KGHDR and CDR2 SFDVKD come from the germline V gene. Regarding this clone: Antigen unknown.

The rearrangement joins TRBV24-1 to TRBJ2-7, with 10 bases fitting TRBD1. The sequencing used peripheral blood, collected after recovery from COVID-19. This TCR was sampled from a human donor who had recovered from COVID-19. The CDR3 DNA reads TGTGCCACCAGTGATTCCGCCCCAAGGACAGGGGGTGGGCAGTACTTC. Translated, it gives CATSDSAPRTGGGQYF.